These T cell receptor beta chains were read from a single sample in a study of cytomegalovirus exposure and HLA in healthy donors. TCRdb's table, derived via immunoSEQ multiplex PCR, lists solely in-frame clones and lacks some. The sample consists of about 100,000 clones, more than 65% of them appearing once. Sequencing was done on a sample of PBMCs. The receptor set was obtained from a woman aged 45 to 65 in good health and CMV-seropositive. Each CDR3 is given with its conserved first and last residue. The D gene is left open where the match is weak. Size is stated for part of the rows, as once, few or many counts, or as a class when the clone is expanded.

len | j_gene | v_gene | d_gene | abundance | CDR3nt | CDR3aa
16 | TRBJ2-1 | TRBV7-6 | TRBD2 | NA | TGTGCCAGCAGCTCCTCTAGCGGGAGGGCCCCCAATGAGCAGTTCTTC | CASSSSSGRAPNEQFF
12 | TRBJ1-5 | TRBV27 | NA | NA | TGTGCCAGCAGTTTGCGAAATCAGCCCCAGCATTTT | CASSLRNQPQHF
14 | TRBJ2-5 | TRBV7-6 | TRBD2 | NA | TGTGCCAGCAGCTGGGGGACTAGCAAAGAGACCCAGTACTTC | CASSWGTSKETQYF
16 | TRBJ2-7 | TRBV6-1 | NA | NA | TGTGCCAGCACTGACCCAAACCACAGACCCTACGACGAGCAGTACTTC | CASTDPNHRPYDEQYF
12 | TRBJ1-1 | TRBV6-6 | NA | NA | TGTGCCAGCAGATTCTCCGGGGGAGAAGCTTTCTTT | CASRFSGGEAFF
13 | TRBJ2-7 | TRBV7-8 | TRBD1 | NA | TGTGCCAGCACCGTGACAGGGCCCTACGAGCAGTACTTC | CASTVTGPYEQYF
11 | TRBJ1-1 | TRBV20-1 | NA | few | TGCAGTGCTAGAAAAGCCCCTGAAGCTTTCTTT | CSARKAPEAFF
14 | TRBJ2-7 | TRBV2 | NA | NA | TGTGCCAGCAGTGATAACGGGTTATCCTACGAGCAGTACTTC | CASSDNGLSYEQYF
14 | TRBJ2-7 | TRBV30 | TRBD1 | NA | TGTGCCTGGACCCCGGGACAGGGTATCTCCGAGCAGTACTTC | CAWTPGQGISEQYF
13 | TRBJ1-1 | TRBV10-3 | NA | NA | TGTGCCATCAGTGAGGGAGCGAACACTGAAGCTTTCTTT | CAISEGANTEAFF
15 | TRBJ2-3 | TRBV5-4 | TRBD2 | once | TGTGCCAGCAGCTTGGTTAGCGGGGACACAGATACGCAGTATTTT | CASSLVSGDTDTQYF
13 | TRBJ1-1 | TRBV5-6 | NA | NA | TGTGCCAGCAGTCGTACAGGGTCCACTGAAGCTTTCTTT | CASSRTGSTEAFF
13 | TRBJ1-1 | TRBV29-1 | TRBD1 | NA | TGCAGCGGGGACAGGGGGCTAGACACTGAAGCTTTCTTT | CSGDRGLDTEAFF
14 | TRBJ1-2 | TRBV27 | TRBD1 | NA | TGTGCCAGCAGTTTGGAGGGACAGGGTTATGGCTACACCTTC | CASSLEGQGYGYTF
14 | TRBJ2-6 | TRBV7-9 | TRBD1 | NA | TGTGTTGGGACAGGCAGCTCTGGGGCCAACGTCCTGACTTTC | CVGTGSSGANVLTF
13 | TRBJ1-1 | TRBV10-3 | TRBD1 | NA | TGTGCCATCAGTACAGGGGGAGACACTGAAGCTTTCTTT | CAISTGGDTEAFF
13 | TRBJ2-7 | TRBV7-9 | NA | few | TGTTCCAGCAGCTTAGACACAGCCTACGAGCAGTACTTC | CSSSLDTAYEQYF